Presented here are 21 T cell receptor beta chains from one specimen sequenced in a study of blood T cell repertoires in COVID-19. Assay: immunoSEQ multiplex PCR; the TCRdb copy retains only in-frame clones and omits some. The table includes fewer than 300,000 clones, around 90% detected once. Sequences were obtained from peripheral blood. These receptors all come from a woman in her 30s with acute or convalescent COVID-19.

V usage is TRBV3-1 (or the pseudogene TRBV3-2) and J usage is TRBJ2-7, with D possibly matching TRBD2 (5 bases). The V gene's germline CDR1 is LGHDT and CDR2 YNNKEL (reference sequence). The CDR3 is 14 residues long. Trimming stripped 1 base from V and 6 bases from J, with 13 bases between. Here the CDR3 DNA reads TGTGCCAGCAGCCAAGGTTTAGGGAGCGGCGAGCAGTACTTC. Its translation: CASSQGLGSGEQYF.

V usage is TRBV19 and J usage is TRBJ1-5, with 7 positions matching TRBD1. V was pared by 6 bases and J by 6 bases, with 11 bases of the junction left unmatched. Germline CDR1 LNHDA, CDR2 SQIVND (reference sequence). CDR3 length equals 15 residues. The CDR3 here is CASSTMRQGGQPQHF. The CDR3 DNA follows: TGTGCCAGTAGCACGATGAGACAGGGTGGTCAGCCCCAGCATTTT. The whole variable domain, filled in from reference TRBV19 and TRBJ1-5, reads DGGITQSPKYLFRKEGQNVTLSCEQNLNHDAMYWYRQDPGQGLRLIYYSQIVNDFQKGDIAEGYSVSREKKESFPLTVTSAQKNPTAFYLCASSTMRQGGQPQHFGDGTRLSIL.

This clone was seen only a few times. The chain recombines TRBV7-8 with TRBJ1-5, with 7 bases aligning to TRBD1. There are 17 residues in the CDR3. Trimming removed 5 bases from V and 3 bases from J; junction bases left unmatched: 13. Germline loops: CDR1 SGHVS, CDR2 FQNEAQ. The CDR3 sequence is CASSARQGPANNQPQHF. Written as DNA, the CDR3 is TGTGCCAGCAGCGCCCGACAGGGTCCCGCCAACAATCAGCCCCAGCATTTT.

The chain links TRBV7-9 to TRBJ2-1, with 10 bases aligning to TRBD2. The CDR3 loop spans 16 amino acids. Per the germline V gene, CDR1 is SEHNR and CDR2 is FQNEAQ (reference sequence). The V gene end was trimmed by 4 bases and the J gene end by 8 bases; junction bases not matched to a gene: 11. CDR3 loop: CASSYNLAGVRYEQFF. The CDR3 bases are TGTGCCAGCAGCTACAATCTAGCGGGAGTTAGGTATGAGCAGTTCTTC.

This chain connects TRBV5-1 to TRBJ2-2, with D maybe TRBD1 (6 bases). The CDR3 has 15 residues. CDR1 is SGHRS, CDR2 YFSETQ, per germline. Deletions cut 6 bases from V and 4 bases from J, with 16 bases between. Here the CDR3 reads CASIGWGQGTGELFF. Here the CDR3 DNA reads TGCGCCAGCATAGGCTGGGGGCAAGGCACCGGGGAGCTGTTTTTT.

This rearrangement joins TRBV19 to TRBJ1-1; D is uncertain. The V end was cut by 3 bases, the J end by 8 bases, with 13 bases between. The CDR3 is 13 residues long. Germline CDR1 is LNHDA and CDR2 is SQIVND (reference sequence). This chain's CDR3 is CASSIKLSTEAFF. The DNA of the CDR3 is TGTGCCAGTAGTATTAAGCTGAGCACCGAAGCTTTCTTT.

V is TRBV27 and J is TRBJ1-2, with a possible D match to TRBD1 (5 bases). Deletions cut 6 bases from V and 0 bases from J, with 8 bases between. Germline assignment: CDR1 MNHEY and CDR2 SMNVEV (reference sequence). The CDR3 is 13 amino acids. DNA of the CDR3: TGTGCCAGCAGGGACACACCTAACTATGGCTACACCTTC. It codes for CASRDTPNYGYTF.

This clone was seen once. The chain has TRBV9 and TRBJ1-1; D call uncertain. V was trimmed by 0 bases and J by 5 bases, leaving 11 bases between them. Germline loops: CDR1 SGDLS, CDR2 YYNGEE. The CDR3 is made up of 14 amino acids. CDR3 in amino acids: CASSVGPSGTEAFF. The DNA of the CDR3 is TGTGCCAGCAGCGTAGGCCCTTCGGGGACTGAAGCTTTCTTT.

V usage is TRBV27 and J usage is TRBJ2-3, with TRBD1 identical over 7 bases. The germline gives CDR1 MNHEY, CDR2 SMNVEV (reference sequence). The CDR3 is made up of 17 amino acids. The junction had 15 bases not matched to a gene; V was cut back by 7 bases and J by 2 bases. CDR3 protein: CASNPRTGPSHTDTQYF. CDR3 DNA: TGTGCCAGCAACCCCCGGACAGGCCCCAGCCACACAGATACGCAGTATTTT.

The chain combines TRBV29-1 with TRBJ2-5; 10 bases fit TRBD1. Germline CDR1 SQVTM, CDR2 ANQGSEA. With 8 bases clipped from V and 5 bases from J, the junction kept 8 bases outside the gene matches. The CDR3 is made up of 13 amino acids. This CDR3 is CSIGTGVRETQYF. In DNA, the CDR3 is TGCAGCATCGGGACAGGGGTTCGTGAGACCCAGTACTTC.

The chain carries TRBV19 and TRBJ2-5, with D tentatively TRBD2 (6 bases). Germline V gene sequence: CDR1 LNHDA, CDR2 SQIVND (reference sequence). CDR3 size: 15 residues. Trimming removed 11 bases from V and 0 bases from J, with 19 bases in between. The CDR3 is CASSQGGGDQETQYF. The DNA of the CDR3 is TGTGCCTCAAGCCAGGGTGGAGGGGACCAAGAGACCCAGTACTTC. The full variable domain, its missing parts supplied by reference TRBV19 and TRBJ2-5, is DGGITQSPKYLFRKEGQNVTLSCEQNLNHDAMYWYRQDPGQGLRLIYYSQIVNDFQKGDIAEGYSVSREKKESFPLTVTSAQKNPTAFYLCASSQGGGDQETQYFGPGTRLLVL.

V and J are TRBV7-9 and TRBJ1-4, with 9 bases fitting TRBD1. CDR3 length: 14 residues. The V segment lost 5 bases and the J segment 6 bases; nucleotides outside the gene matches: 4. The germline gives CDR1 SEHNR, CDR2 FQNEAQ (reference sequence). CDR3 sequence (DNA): TGTGCCAGCAGCCTCCGGGACAGGGATGAAAAACTGTTTTTT. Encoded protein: CASSLRDRDEKLFF.

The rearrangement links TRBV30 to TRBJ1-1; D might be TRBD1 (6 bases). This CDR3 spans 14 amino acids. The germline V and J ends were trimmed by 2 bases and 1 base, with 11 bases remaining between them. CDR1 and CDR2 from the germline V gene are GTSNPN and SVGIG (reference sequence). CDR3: CAWSRQVPNTEAFF. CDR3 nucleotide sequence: TGTGCCTGGAGTCGACAGGTCCCGAACACTGAAGCTTTCTTT.

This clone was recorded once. The CDR3 DNA is TGTGCCAGCAGCCAGATTCAGGGGAATTATGGCTACACCTTC. Its protein is CASSQIQGNYGYTF. The chain is built from TRBV5-4 and TRBJ1-2; possibly TRBD1 for D (6 bases). The CDR3 is 14 residues long. The ends were cut back, 4 bases at V and 5 bases at J, with 15 bases in the middle. The germline V gene has CDR1 SGHNT and CDR2 YYREEE (reference sequence).

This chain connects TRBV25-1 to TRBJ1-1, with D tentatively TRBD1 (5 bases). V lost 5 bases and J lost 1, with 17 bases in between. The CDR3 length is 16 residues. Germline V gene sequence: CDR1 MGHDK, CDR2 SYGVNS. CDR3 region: CASSLGGGMGNTEAFF. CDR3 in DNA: TGTGCCAGCAGTCTCGGGGGAGGGATGGGGAACACTGAAGCTTTCTTT.

CDR3 DNA sequence: TGTGCCATCAGGGGGACTTCCCAAGAGACCCAGTACTTC. It is translated as CAIRGTSQETQYF. This chain joins TRBV10-3 and TRBJ2-5; possible D gene TRBD2, 6 bases. Germline CDR1 and CDR2: ENHRY and SYGVKD. CDR3 size: 13 residues. V was trimmed by 6 bases and J by 1 base, leaving 9 bases between them.

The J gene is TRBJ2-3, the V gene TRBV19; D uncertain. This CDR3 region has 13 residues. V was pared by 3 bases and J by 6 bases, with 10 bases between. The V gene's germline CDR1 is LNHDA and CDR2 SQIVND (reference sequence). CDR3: CASSIKARDTQYF. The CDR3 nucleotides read TGTGCCAGTAGTATTAAAGCCCGGGATACGCAGTATTTT.

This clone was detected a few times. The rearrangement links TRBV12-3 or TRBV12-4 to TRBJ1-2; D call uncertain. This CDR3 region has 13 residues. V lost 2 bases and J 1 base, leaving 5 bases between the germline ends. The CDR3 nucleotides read TGTGCCAGCAGTTTAAGGAGTAACTATGGCTACACCTTC. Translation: CASSLRSNYGYTF.

The CDR3 nucleotides are TGTGCCAGTAGTATTGGCCGGGTCTATGGCTACACCTTC. Translation: CASSIGRVYGYTF. The chain recombines TRBV19 with TRBJ1-2; D ambiguous. V was trimmed by 3 bases and J by 4 bases, leaving 9 bases between them. From germline, CDR1 is LNHDA and CDR2 SQIVND (reference sequence). The CDR3 totals 13 residues.

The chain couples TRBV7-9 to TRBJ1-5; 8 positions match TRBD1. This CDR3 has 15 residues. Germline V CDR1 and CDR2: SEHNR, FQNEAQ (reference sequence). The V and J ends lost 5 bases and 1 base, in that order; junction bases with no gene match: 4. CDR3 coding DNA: TGTGCCAGCAGCCGACAGGGGTTGAGCAATCAGCCCCAGCATTTT. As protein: CASSRQGLSNQPQHF.

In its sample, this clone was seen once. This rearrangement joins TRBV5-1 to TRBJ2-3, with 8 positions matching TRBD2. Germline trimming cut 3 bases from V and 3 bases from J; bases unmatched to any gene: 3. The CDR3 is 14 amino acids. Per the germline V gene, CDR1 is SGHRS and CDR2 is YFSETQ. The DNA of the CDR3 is TGCGCCAGCAGCTATAGCGGGGCGACAGATACGCAGTATTTT. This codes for CASSYSGATDTQYF.